What follows is one TCR beta chain and its context. The antigen remains undetermined. This record comes from a study of graft-versus-host responses after intestinal transplantation. Overall study results and limits: High graft-versus-host to host-versus-graft T cell clonal ratios marked allografts of patients with graft-donor macrochimerism. GvH clonotypes were identified within recipient marrow, with a subset emerging first in ileum or blood.

Clones were sequenced by immunoSEQ multiplex PCR, and TCRdb holds only the in-frame ones, with some missing. The sample records tens of thousands of clones, roughly 90% being singletons. Trimming took 5 bases from V and 0 from J, leaving 14 bases between them. The CDR3 covers 16 residues. The germline V gene encodes CDR1 MNHEY and CDR2 SMNVEV (reference sequence). The chain is built from TRBV27 and TRBJ2-1; D might be TRBD1 (6 bases). The TCR was taken from a human donor who was the organ donor for an intestinal transplant. Here the sequenced sample was unstimulated CD8+ T cells sorted from spleen or lymph node cells, taken before transplant. CDR3 protein: CASSTWTDASYNEQFF. The CDR3 DNA sequence: TGTGCCAGCAGTACGTGGACAGATGCCTCCTACAATGAGCAGTTCTTC.